Each of the 9 T cell receptor beta chains below was sequenced from the same sample in a study of blood T cell repertoires in COVID-19. The repertoire was sequenced with immunoSEQ multiplex PCR; TCRdb's copy has only in-frame clones and lacks some. The sample holds about 200,000 clones, just under 90% seen once. The material sequenced was peripheral blood. The receptors stem from a man aged 55 to 70 who had recovered from COVID-19.

This sequence joins TRBV4-2 and TRBJ2-7, with TRBD1 as a possible D gene (5 bases). Germline CDR1 and CDR2: LGHNA and YNFKEQ. The CDR3 is 16 residues long. The V gene lost 1 base and the J gene lost 5 bases, with 18 bases spanning the gap. The CDR3 DNA follows: TGTGCCAGCAGCCAAGTTATGGCGGCAGGGCCCCACGAGCAGTACTTC. Translated, it gives CASSQVMAAGPHEQYF.

The chain couples TRBV7-2 to TRBJ1-4; 7 bases match TRBD1. Germline V gene data show CDR1 as SGHTA and CDR2 as FQGNSA. This CDR3 contains 15 residues. J lost 6 bases, V lost 5 bases, and 9 bases had no gene match. The CDR3 DNA sequence: TGTGCCAGCAGCCCAGACAGGGTTTTGTATGAAAAACTGTTTTTT. This sequence encodes CASSPDRVLYEKLFF.

The rearrangement joins TRBV4-3 to TRBJ2-3, with D possibly TRBD2 on 6 matching bases. This CDR3 has 15 amino acids. V was shortened by 4 bases and J by 0 bases, with 11 bases between the two germline ends. Germline CDR1 is LGHNA and CDR2 is YSLEER. This chain's CDR3 is CASSLSGASTDTQYF. CDR3 DNA: TGCGCCAGCAGCCTTAGCGGAGCTAGCACAGATACGCAGTATTTT.

The chain's CDR3 is CASSPTSTDTQYF. DNA for the CDR3: TGTGCCAGCAGCCCGACTAGCACAGATACGCAGTATTTT. This chain links TRBV3-1 (or the pseudogene TRBV3-2) with TRBJ2-3; D gene uncertain. Germline V lookup: CDR1 LGHDT, CDR2 YNNKEL (reference sequence). CDR3 length equals 13 residues. Trimming stripped 4 bases from V and 0 bases from J, with 5 bases between.

The rearrangement links TRBV18 to TRBJ2-7; possibly TRBD1 for D (6 bases). Germline V gene sequence: CDR1 KGHSH, CDR2 LQKENI. The ends were cut back, 5 bases at V and 0 bases at J, with 11 bases in the middle. This CDR3 contains 14 residues. The CDR3 DNA reads TGTGCCAGCTCATCCGGACAGAGCTCCTACGAGCAGTACTTC. Protein: CASSSGQSSYEQYF. The full variable domain, in which reference TRBV18 and TRBJ2-7 provide the parts outside the CDR3, is NAGVMQNPRHLVRRRGQEARLRCSPMKGHSHVYWYRQLPEEGLKFMVYLQKENIIDESGMPKERFSAEFPKEGPSILRIQQVVRGDSAAYFCASSSGQSSYEQYFGPGTRLTVT.

The chain employs TRBV5-1 and TRBJ2-7; 8 nucleotides match TRBD1. This CDR3 comprises 14 residues. Trimming took 0 bases from V and 5 from J; bases not matched to a gene: 4. Germline loops: CDR1 SGHRS, CDR2 YFSETQ. CDR3 loop: CASSLVDRVHEQYF. In DNA, the CDR3 is TGCGCCAGCAGCTTGGTGGACAGGGTCCACGAGCAGTACTTC.

About this clone itself: The junction departs from germline at one end; a sequencing error may be responsible. This sequence joins TRBV19 and TRBJ2-5; D possibly corresponds to TRBD2 (5 bases). Germline CDR1 reads LNHDA; CDR2 reads SQIVND (reference sequence). This CDR3 has 12 residues. CDR3 in amino acids: CASQADQETQYF. The CDR3 DNA follows: TGTGCCAGCCAAGCGGACCAGGAGACCCAGTACTTC. Full variable domain (rest looked up from reference TRBV19 and TRBJ2-5): DGGITQSPKYLFRKEGQNVTLSCEQNLNHDAMYWYRQDPGQGLRLIYYSQIVNDFQKGDIAEGYSVSREKKESFPLTVTSAQKNPTAFYLCASQADQETQYFGPGTRLLVL.

This chain joins TRBV6-1 and TRBJ1-4; D remains ambiguous. There are 14 residues in the CDR3. V lost 1 base and J lost 10, with 13 bases in between. The germline gives CDR1 MNHNS, CDR2 SASEGT. The chain's CDR3 is CASSEVRREGKLFF. DNA of the CDR3: TGTGCCAGCAGTGAAGTAAGGAGGGAAGGAAAACTGTTTTTT.

The chain links TRBV2 to TRBJ2-7, with 10 positions matching TRBD1. In germline, CDR1 is SNHLY, CDR2 FYNNEI. V shed 6 bases and J 9 bases; nucleotides not matched to a gene: 8. This CDR3 is 13 amino acids long. CDR3 nucleotides: TGTGCCAGCAGGGTCTCGGGACAGGGGATGCAGTACTTC. Translation: CASRVSGQGMQYF.